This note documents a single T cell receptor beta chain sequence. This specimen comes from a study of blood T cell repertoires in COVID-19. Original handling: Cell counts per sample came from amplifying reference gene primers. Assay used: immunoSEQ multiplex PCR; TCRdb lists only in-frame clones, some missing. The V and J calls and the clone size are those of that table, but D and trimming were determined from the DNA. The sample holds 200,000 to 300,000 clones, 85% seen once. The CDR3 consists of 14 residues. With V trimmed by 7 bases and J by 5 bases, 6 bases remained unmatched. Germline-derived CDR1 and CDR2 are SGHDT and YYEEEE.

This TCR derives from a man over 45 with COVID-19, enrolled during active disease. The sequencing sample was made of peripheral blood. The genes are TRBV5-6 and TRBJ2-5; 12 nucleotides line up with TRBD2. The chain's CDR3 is CASYLAGGRETQYF. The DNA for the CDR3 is TGTGCCAGCTACCTAGCGGGGGGGCGGGAGACCCAGTACTTC.